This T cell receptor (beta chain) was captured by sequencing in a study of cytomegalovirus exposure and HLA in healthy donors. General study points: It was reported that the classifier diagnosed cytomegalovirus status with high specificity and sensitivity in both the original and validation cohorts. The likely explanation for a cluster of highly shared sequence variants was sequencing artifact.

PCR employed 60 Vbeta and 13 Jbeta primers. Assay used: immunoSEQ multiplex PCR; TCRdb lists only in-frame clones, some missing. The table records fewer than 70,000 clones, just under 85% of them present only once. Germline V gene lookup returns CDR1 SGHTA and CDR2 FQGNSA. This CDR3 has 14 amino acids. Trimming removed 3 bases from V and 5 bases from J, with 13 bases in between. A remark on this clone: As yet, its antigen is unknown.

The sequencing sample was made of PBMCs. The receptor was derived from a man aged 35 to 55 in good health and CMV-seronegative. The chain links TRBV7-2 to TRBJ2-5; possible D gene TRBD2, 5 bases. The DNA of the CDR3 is TGTGCCAGCAGCTTGGCTAGCCTGGGGGAGACCCAGTACTTC. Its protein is CASSLASLGETQYF. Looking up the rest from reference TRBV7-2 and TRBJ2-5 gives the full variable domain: GAGVSQSPSNKVTEKGKDVELRCDPISGHTALYWYRQSLGQGLEFLIYFQGNSAPDKSGLPSDRFSAERTGGSVSTLTIQRTQQEDSAVYLCASSLASLGETQYFGPGTRLLVL.